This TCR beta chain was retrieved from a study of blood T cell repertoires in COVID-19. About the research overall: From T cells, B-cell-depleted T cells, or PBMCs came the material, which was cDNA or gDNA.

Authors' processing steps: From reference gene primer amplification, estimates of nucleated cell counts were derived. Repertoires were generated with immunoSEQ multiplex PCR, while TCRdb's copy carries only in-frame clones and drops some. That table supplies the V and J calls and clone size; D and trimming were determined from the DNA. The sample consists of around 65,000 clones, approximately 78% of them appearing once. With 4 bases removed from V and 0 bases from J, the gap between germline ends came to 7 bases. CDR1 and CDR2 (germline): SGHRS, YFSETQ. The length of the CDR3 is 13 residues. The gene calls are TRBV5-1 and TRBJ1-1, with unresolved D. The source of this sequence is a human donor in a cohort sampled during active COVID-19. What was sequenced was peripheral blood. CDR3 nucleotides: TGCGCCAGCAGCCCGCAGATGAACACTGAAGCTTTCTTT. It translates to CASSPQMNTEAFF.